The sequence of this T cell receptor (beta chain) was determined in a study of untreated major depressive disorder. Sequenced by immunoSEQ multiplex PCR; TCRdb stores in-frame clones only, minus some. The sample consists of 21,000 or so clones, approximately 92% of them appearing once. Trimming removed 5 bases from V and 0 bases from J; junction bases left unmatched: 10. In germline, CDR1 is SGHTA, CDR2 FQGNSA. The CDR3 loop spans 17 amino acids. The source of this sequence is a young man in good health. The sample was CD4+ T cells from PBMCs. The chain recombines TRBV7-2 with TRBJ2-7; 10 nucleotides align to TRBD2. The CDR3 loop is CASSRSGLADLSYEQYF. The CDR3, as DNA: TGTGCCAGCAGCCGAAGCGGACTAGCGGACCTCTCCTACGAGCAGTACTTC.